This record covers a single T cell receptor (beta chain). This clonotype was seen a few times. The target of this receptor is not known. No much larger clone exists at a distance of one base, and base qualities are not known. From the cysteine through the phenylalanine, the CDR3 covers 15 amino acids. Kept here is only the CDR3 DNA, which spans 45 bases and is read in frame from base 1. V was cut back by 1 base and J by 4 bases, leaving a gap of 14 bases between them. The germline V gene (reference sequence) specifies SEHNR as CDR1 and FQNEAQ as CDR2. The data are from a study of CD8 T cells in Susac syndrome (dated by TCRdb to between 2018 and 2020). At the level of the whole study: Whether CD8+ T cell activation and differentiation in Susac syndrome was antigen driven was tested using repertoire sequencing. CD8+ T cell repertoire clonality was compared between around eleven healthy donors, approximately 14 Susac syndrome patients and around 15 multiple sclerosis patients.

Peripheral blood CD8+ and CD4+ T cells from healthy donors, Susac syndrome patients and multiple sclerosis patients were profiled using high-throughput TCR beta sequencing. The multiple sclerosis controls were treatment-naive patients who had stable or active relapsing-remitting disease and met the revised McDonald criteria. CD8+ TEMRA cells were enriched by FACS, while bulk CD8+ and CD4+ T cells were purified by magnetic negative isolation. Blood was collected in EDTA tubes and processed within 24 hours, with PBMCs isolated through density gradient centrifugation. PBMCs destined for TCR sequencing were cryopreserved in liquid nitrogen and later thawed in a 37 °C water bath. A purity of at least 90% was achieved for sorted or isolated CD4+, CD8+ and CD8+ TEMRA cells. Points the paper makes about the study in general: The study acknowledged that relatively few individuals were included in the TCR sequencing and HLA analysis.

RNA was extracted using the RNeasy kit, and about 0.45 to 1 ug of the RNA was reverse transcribed with random hexamers. TCR beta CDR3 regions were amplified with the immunoSEQ multiplex PCR assay covering 54 Vbeta and 13 Jbeta segments. Bias from PCR amplification was corrected by using a synthetic template baseline for primer optimization and for computational correction. The paper's processing steps were these. Reads were annotated to V, D and J genes per IMGT and analyzed with immunoSEQ Analyzer, keeping only productive sequences. To calculate clonality, Shannon entropy was normalized by log2 of the number of productive unique sequences and then subtracted from one. For each patient and control, public and private clones were evaluated within the 100 most prevalent clones. Clones were defined as Susac-specific when absent from the healthy and MS cohorts, from some 1,100 published viral clones and from other ImmuneACCESS disease sequences. TCRdb handled the public reads itself, with Q25 trimming in fastp and clone calling in MiXCR, and kept productive beta chains. Under each unique CDR3 protein, matching rows form one entry showing the most common genes and DNA. TCRdb's processing, not the authors' own work, is the source of the V and J calls. The sample table holds under 550,000 distinct CDR3 sequences, of which approximately 85% were seen once. Approximately 0.12% of the sample comes from the top ten.

This chain is built from TRBV7-9 and TRBJ2-7; the best D guess is TRBD2, with 5 bases matching. The clonotype originates from a human donor with multiple sclerosis. Sequenced input: CD8+ T cells from PBMCs. The CDR3 region reads CASSLGRGGPYEQYF. The nucleotides read TGTGCCAGCAGCTTAGGACGCGGAGGACCTTACGAGCAGTACTTC.